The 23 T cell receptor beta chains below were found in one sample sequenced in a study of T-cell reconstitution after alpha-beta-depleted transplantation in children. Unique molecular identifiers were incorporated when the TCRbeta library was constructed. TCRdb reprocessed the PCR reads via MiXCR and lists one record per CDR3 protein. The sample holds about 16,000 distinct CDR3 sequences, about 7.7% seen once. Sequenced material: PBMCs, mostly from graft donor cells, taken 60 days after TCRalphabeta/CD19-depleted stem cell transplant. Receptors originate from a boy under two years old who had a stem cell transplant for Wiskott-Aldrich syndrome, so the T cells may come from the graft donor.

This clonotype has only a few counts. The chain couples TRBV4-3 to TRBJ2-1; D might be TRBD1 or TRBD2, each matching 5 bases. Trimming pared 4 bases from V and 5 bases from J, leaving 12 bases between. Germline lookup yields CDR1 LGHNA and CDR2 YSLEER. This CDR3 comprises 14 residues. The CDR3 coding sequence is TGCGCCAGCAGCCTCCCGGGACCAAACAATGAGCAGTTCTTC. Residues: CASSLPGPNNEQFF.

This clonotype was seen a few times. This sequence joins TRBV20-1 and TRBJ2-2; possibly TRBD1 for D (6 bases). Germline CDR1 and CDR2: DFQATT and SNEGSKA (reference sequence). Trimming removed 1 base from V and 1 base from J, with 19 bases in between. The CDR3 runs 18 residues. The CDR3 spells CSARVGQGQGLNTGELFF. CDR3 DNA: TGCAGTGCTAGAGTTGGCCAAGGGCAGGGGCTGAACACCGGGGAGCTGTTTTTT.

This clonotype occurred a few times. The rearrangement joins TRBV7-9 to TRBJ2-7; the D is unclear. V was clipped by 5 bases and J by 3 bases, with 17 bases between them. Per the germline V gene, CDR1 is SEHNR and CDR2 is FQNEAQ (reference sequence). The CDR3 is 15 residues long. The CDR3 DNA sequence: TGTGCCAGCAGCCCCTTGGCGTCCCCCCTCTACGAGCAGTACTTC. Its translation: CASSPLASPLYEQYF. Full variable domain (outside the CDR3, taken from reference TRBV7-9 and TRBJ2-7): DTGVSQNPRHKITKRGQNVTFRCDPISEHNRLYWYRQTLGQGPEFLTYFQNEAQLEKSRLLSDRFSAERPKGSFSTLEIQRTEQGDSAMYLCASSPLASPLYEQYFGPGTRLTVT.

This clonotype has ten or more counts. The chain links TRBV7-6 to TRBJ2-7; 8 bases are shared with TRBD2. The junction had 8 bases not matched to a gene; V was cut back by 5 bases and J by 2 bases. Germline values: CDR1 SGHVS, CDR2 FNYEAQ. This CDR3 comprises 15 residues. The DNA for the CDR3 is TGTGCCAGCAGCCGATTTGGCGGGAGGACCTACGAGCAGTACTTC. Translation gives CASSRFGGRTYEQYF.

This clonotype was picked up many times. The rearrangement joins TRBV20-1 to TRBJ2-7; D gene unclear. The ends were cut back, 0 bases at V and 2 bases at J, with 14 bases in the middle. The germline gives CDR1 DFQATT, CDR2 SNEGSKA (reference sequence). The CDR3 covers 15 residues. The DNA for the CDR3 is TGCAGTGCTAGAGATCTAGGACGGGCGACCTACGAGCAGTACTTC. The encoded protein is CSARDLGRATYEQYF.

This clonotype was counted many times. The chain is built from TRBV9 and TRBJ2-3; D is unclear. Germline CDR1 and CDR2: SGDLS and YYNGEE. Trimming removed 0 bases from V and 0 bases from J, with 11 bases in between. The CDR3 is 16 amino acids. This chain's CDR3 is CASSVVGWASTDTQYF. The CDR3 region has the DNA TGTGCCAGCAGCGTAGTAGGGTGGGCCAGCACAGATACGCAGTATTTT.

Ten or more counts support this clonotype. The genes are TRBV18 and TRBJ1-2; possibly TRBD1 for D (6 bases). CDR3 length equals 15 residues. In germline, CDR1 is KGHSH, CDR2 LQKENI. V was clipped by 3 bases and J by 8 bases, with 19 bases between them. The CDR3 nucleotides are TGTGCCAGCTCACCGAACAGGGACTCAACGGCGGGCTACACCTTC. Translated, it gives CASSPNRDSTAGYTF.

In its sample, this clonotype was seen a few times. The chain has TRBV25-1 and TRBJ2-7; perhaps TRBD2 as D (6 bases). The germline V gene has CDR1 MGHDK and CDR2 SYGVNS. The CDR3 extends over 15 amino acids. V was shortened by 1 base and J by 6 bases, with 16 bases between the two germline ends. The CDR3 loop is CASSESGVWQSEQYF. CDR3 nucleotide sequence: TGTGCCAGCAGTGAATCGGGGGTTTGGCAGTCCGAGCAGTACTTC.

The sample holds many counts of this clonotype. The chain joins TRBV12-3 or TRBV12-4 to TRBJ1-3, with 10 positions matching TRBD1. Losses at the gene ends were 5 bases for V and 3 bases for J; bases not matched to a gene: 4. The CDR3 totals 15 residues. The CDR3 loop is CASSPGTGDGNTIYF. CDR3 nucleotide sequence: TGTGCCAGCAGTCCCGGGACAGGGGATGGAAACACCATATATTTT.

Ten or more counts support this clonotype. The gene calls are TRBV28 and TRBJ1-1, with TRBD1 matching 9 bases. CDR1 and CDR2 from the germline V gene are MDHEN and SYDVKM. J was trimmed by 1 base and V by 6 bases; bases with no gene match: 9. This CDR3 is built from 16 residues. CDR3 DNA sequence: TGTGCCAGCAGCCTCGGACAGGGGAACCCGAACACTGAAGCTTTCTTT. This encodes CASSLGQGNPNTEAFF.

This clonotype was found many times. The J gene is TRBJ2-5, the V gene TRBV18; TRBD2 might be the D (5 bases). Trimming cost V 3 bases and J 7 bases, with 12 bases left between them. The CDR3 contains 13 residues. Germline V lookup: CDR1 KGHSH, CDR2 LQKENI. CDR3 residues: CASSPESRGTQYF. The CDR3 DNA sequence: TGTGCCAGCTCACCTGAGAGCCGGGGGACCCAGTACTTC.

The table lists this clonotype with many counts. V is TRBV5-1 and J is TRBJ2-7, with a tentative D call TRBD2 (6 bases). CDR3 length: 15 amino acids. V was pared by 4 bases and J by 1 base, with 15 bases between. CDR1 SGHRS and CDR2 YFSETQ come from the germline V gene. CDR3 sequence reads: CASSRDRRGSYEQYF. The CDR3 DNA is TGCGCCAGCAGCCGTGATAGGAGGGGTTCCTACGAGCAGTACTTC.

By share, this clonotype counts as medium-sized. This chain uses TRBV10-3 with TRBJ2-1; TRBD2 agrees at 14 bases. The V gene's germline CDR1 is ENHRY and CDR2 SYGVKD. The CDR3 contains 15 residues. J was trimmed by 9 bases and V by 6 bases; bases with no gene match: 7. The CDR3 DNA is TGTGCCATCAGCACGACTAGCGGGAGGGCCAGTGAGCAGTTCTTC. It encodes CAISTTSGRASEQFF.

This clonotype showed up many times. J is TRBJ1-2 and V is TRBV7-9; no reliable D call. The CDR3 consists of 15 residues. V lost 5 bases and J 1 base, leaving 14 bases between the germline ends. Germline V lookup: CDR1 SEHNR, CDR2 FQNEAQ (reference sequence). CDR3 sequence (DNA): TGTGCCAGCAGCCCAGGACTAGGTCTTAACTATGGCTACACCTTC. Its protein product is CASSPGLGLNYGYTF. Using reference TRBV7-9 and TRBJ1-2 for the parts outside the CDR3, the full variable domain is DTGVSQNPRHKITKRGQNVTFRCDPISEHNRLYWYRQTLGQGPEFLTYFQNEAQLEKSRLLSDRFSAERPKGSFSTLEIQRTEQGDSAMYLCASSPGLGLNYGYTFGSGTRLTVV.

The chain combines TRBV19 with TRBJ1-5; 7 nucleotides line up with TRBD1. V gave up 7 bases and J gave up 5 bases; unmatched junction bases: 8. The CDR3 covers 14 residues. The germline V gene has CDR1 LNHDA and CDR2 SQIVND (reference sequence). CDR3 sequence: CASTSRTGYQPQHF. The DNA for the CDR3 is TGTGCCAGTACCAGTCGGACAGGTTATCAGCCCCAGCATTTT. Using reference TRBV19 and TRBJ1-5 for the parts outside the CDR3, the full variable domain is DGGITQSPKYLFRKEGQNVTLSCEQNLNHDAMYWYRQDPGQGLRLIYYSQIVNDFQKGDIAEGYSVSREKKESFPLTVTSAQKNPTAFYLCASTSRTGYQPQHFGDGTRLSIL.

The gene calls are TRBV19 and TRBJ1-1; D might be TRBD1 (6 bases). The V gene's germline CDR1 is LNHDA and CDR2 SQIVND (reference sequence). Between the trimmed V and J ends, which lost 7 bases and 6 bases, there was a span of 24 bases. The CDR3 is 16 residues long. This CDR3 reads CASITRGGRGFAEAFF. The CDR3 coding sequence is TGTGCCAGTATTACGAGAGGAGGCAGGGGATTTGCTGAAGCTTTCTTT.

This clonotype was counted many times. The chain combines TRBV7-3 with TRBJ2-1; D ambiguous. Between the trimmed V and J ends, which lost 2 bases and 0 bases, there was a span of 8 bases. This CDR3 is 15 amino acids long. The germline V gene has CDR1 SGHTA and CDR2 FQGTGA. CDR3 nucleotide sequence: TGTGCCAGCAGCTTAGGAGCGAGCTCCTACAATGAGCAGTTCTTC. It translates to CASSLGASSYNEQFF.

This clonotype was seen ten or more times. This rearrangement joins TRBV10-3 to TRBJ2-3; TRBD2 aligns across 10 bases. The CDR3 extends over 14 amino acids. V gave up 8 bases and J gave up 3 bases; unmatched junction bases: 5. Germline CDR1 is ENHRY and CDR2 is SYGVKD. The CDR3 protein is CAIGSSGSTDTQYF. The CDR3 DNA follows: TGTGCCATCGGATCTAGCGGGAGTACAGATACGCAGTATTTT.

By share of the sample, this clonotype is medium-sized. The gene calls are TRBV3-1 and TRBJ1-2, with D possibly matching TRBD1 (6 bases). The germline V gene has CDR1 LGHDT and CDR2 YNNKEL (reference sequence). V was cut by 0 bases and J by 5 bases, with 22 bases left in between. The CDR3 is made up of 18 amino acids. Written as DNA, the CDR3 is TGTGCCAGCAGCCAAGACTTACGTCGGGGGGCGCAGGTGTATGGCTACACCTTC. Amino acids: CASSQDLRRGAQVYGYTF.

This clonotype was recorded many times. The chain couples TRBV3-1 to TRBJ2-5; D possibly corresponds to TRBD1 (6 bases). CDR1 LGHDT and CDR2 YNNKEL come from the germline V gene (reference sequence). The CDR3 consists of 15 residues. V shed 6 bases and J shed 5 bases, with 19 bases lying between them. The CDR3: CASSQLTGEGETQYF. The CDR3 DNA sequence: TGTGCCAGCAGTCAACTGACAGGCGAGGGGGAGACCCAGTACTTC.

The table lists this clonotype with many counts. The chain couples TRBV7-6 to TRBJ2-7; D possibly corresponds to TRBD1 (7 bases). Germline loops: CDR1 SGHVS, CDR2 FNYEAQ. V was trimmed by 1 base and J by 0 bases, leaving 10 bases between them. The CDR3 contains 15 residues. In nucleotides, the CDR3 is TGTGCCAGCAGCTTAGAGGAGGGGGCCTCCTACGAGCAGTACTTC. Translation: CASSLEEGASYEQYF. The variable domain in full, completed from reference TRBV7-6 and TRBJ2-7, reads GAGVSQSPRYKVTKRGQDVALRCDPISGHVSLYWYRQALGQGPEFLTYFNYEAQQDKSGLPNDRFSAERPEGSISTLTIQRTEQRDSAMYRCASSLEEGASYEQYFGPGTRLTVT.

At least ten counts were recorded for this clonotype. CDR3 sequence (DNA): TGCAGTGCTAGAGATCCCCGGAGAGGCTCAGATACGCAGTATTTT. Protein: CSARDPRRGSDTQYF. The rearrangement uses TRBV20-1 and TRBJ2-3; D not resolved. The V gene's germline CDR1 is DFQATT and CDR2 SNEGSKA (reference sequence). Trimming stripped 0 bases from V and 4 bases from J, with 14 bases between. This CDR3 is built from 15 residues.

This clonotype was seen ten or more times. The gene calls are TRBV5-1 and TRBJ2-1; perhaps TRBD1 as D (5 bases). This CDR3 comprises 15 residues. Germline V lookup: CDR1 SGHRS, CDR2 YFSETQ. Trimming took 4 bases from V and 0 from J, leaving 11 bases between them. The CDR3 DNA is TGCGCCAGCAGCCTGACAGTCTCCTCCTACAATGAGCAGTTCTTC. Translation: CASSLTVSSYNEQFF.